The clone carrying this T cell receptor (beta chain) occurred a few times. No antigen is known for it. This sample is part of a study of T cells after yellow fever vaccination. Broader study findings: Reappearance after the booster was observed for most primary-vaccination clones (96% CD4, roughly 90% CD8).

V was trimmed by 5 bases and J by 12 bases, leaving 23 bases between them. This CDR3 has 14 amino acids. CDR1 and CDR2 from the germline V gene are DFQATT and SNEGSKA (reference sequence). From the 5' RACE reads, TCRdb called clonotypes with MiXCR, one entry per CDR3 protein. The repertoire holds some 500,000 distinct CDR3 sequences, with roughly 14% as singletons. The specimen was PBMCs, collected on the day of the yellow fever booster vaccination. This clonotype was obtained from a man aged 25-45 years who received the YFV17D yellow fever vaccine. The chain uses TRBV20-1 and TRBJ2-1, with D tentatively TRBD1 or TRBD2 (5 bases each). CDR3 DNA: TGCAGTGCTCCCAGGGAGTTTTCAGTCGGAGGGCAGTTCTTC. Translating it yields CSAPREFSVGGQFF.